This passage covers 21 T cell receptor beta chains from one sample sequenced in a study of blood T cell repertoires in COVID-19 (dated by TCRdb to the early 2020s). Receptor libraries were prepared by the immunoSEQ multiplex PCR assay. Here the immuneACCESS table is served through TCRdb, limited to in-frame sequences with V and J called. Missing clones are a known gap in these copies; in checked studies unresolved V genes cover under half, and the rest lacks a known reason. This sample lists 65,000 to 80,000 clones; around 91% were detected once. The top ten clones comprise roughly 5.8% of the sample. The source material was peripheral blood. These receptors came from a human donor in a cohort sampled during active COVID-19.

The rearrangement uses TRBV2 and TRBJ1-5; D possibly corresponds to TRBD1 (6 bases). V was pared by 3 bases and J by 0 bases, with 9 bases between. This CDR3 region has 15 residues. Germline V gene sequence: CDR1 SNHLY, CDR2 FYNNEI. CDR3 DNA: TGTGCCAGCAGTGAGACGGGACATAGCAATCAGCCCCAGCATTTT. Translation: CASSETGHSNQPQHF. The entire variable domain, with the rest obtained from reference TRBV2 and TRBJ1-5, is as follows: EPEVTQTPSHQVTQMGQEVILRCVPISNHLYFYWYRQILGQKVEFLVSFYNNEISEKSEIFDDQFSVERPDGSNFTLKIRSTKLEDSAMYFCASSETGHSNQPQHFGDGTRLSIL.

DNA of the CDR3: TGTGCCAGCAGCGTAGAAGGGGCCAATCAGCCCCAGCATTTT. Protein: CASSVEGANQPQHF. The chain combines TRBV9 with TRBJ1-5, with D possibly being TRBD1 (5 bases). Germline-derived CDR1 and CDR2 are SGDLS and YYNGEE. Trimming took 0 bases from V and 3 from J, leaving 7 bases between them. The CDR3 extends over 14 amino acids. The full variable domain, completed using reference TRBV9 and TRBJ1-5, is DSGVTQTPKHLITATGQRVTLRCSPRSGDLSVYWYQQSLDQGLQFLIQYYNGEERAKGNILERFSAQQFPDLHSELNLSSLELGDSALYFCASSVEGANQPQHFGDGTRLSIL.

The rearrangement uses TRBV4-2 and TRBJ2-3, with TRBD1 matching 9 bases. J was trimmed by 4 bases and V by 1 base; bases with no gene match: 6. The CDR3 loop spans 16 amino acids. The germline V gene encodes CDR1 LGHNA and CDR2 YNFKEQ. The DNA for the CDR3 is TGTGCCAGCAGCCAAGCCCTGGGACAGGGCTCAGATACGCAGTATTTT. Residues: CASSQALGQGSDTQYF.

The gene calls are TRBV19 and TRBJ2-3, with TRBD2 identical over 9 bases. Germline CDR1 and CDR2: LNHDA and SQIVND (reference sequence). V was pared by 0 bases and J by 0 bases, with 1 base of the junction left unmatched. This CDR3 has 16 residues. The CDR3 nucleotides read TGTGCCAGTAGTATAGATCTAGCGGGGAGCACAGATACGCAGTATTTT. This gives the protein CASSIDLAGSTDTQYF.

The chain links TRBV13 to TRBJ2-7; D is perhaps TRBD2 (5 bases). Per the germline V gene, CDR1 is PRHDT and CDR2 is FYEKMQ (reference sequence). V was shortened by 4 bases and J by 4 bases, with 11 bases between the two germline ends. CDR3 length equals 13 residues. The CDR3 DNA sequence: TGTGCCAGCAGCTCTCTTCGGGGTTACGAGCAGTACTTC. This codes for CASSSLRGYEQYF.

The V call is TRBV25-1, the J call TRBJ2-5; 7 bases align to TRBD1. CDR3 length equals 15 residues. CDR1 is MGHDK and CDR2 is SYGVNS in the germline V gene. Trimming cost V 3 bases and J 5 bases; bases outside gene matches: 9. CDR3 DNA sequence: TGTGCCAGCAGTGACCTGGGACAGCTGGTCGAGACCCAGTACTTC. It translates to CASSDLGQLVETQYF.

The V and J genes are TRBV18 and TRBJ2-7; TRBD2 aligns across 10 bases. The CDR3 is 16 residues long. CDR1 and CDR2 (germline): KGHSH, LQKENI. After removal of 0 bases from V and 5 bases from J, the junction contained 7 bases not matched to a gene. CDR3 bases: TGTGCCAGCTCACCACCGAACAGCGGGGGGGCCCACGAGCAGTACTTC. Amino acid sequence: CASSPPNSGGAHEQYF.

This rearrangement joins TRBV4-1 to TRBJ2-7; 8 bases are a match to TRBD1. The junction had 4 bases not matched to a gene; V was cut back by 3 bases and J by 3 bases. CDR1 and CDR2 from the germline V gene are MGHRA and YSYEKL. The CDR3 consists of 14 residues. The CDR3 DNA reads TGCGCCAGCAGCCACAGGGGGCGTAACTACGAGCAGTACTTC. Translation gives CASSHRGRNYEQYF.

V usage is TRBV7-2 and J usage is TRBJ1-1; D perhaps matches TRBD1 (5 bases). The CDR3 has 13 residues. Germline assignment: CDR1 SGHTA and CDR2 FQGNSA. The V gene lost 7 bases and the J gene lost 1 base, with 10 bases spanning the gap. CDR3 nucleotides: TGTGCCAGCACCGACAGTACGAACACTGAAGCTTTCTTT. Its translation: CASTDSTNTEAFF.

The DNA for the CDR3 is TGTGCCAGCAGCCAAGAGGGGAGGGAAGAGACCCAGTACTTC. Its translation: CASSQEGREETQYF. The V gene is TRBV4-2, the J gene TRBJ2-5; 7 nucleotides match TRBD2. CDR3 length equals 14 residues. Per the germline V gene, CDR1 is LGHNA and CDR2 is YNFKEQ. Trimming removed 0 bases from V and 3 bases from J; junction bases left unmatched: 1.

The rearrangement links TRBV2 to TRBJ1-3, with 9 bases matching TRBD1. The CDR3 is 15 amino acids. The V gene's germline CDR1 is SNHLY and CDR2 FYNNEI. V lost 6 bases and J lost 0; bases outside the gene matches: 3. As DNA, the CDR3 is TGTGCCAGCAGGGGGGACAGGGTCTCTGGAAACACCATATATTTT. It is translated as CASRGDRVSGNTIYF.

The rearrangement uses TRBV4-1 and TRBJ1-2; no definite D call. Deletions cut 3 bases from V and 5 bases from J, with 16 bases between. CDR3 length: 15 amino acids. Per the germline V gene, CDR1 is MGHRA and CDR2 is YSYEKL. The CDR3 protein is CASSHLEEVFYGYTF. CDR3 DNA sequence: TGCGCCAGCAGCCACCTCGAAGAGGTGTTTTATGGCTACACCTTC.

CDR3 amino acids: CASSEQGSQPQHF. CDR3 DNA sequence: TGTGCCAGCAGTGAACAGGGCAGTCAGCCCCAGCATTTT. This chain joins TRBV6-1 and TRBJ1-5; D perhaps matches TRBD1 (5 bases). The V end lost 2 bases, the J end lost 6 bases, and 8 bases lay between the germline ends. In germline, CDR1 is MNHNS, CDR2 SASEGT. CDR3 length: 13 residues.

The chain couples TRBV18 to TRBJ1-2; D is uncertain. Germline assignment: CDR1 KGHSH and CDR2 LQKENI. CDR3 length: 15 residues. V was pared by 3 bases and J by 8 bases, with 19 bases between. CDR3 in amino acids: CASSPNSAVESGYTF. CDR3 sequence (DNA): TGTGCCAGCTCACCGAACTCCGCAGTGGAGAGCGGCTACACCTTC.

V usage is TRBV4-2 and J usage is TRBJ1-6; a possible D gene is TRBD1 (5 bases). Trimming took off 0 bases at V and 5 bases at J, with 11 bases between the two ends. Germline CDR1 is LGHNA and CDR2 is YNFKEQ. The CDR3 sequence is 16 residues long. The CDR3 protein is CASSQEGGADNSPLHF. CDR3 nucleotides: TGTGCCAGCAGCCAAGAAGGAGGGGCAGATAATTCACCCCTCCACTTT.

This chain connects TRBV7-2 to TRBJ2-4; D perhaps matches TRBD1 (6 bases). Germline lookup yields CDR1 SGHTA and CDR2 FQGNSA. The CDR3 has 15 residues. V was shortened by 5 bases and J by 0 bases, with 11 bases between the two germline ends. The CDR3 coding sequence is TGTGCCAGCAGCCCCAGGGGTAAAGCCAAAAACATTCAGTACTTC. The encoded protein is CASSPRGKAKNIQYF.

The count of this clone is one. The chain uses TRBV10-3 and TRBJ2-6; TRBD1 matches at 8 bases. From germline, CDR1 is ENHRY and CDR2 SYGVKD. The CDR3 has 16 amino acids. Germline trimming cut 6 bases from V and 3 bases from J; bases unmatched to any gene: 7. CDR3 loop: CAIRGGQGLGANVLTF. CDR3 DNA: TGTGCCATCAGGGGAGGACAGGGTCTTGGGGCCAACGTCCTGACTTTC.

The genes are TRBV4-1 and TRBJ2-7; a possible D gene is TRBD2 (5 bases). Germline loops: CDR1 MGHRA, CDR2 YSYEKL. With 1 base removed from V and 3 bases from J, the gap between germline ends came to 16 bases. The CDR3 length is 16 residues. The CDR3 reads CASSQGQGGSVYEQYF. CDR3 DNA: TGCGCCAGCAGCCAAGGACAAGGAGGAAGTGTCTACGAGCAGTACTTC.

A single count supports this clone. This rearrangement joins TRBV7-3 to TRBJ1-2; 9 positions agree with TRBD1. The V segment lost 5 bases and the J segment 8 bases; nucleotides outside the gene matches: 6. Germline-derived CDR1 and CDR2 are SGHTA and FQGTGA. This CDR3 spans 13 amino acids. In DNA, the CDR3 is TGTGCCAGCAGCCCGGACAGGGGTCTCGGCTACACCTTC. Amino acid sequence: CASSPDRGLGYTF.

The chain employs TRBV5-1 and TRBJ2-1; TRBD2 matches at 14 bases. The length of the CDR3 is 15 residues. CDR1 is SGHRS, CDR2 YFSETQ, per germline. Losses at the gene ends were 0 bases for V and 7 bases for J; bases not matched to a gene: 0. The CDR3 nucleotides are TGCGCCAGCAGCTTGGGACTAGCGGGGGGGAATGAGCAGTTCTTC. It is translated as CASSLGLAGGNEQFF.

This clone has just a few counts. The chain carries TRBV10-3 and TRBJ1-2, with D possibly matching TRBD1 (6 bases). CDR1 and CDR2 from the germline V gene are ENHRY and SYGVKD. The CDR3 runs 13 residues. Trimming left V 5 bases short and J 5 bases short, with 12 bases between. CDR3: CAISPKGEYGYTF. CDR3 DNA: TGTGCCATCAGTCCGAAGGGGGAGTATGGCTACACCTTC.